Presented here are 29 T cell receptor beta chains from one specimen sequenced in a study of shared clonotypes between healthy human individuals. Some clones are missing from TCRdb's copy, which holds only in-frame ones; the method was immunoSEQ multiplex PCR. The data show roughly 1.4 million clones, just under 99% seen once. Sequencing was performed on naive CD4+ T cells sorted from blood. This sample's subset: CD45RA+ positively selected. These TCRs come from a man aged 30 to 45 in good health.

CDR3 sequence: CASSLSPSSYNEQFF. DNA of the CDR3: TGTGCCAGCAGTTTATCTCCGAGCTCCTACAATGAGCAGTTCTTC. This chain connects TRBV28 to TRBJ2-1, with unresolved D. This CDR3 is 15 amino acids long. Germline values: CDR1 MDHEN, CDR2 SYDVKM. V was clipped by 1 base and J by 0 bases, with 7 bases between them.

J is TRBJ2-7 and V is TRBV28, with TRBD2 as a possible D gene (5 bases). The CDR3 has 14 amino acids. Per germline, CDR1 MDHEN and CDR2 SYDVKM. Trimming took off 2 bases at V and 7 bases at J, with 15 bases between the two ends. CDR3 DNA: TGTGCCAGCAGTTTACCCGGGGAATTCAGGGAGCAGTACTTC. Amino acids: CASSLPGEFREQYF.

In this sample, this clone turned up once. At the DNA level, this CDR3 is encoded by other sequences in the same sample as well. The rearrangement joins TRBV18 to TRBJ2-7, with a tentative D call TRBD1 (7 bases). The CDR3 has 14 residues. CDR1 and CDR2 from the germline V gene are KGHSH and LQKENI. The V end was cut by 4 bases, the J end by 1 base, with 11 bases between. The CDR3 sequence is CASSRAGGSYEQYF. The CDR3 region has the DNA TGTGCCAGCTCACGGGCAGGGGGGTCCTACGAGCAGTACTTC.

The table lists this clone with a few counts. This chain links TRBV6-1 with TRBJ1-5; D gene ambiguous. The CDR3 runs 12 residues. Germline lookup yields CDR1 MNHNS and CDR2 SASEGT. V gave up 0 bases and J gave up 5 bases, with 2 bases separating them. The CDR3 is CASSEAYQPQHF. Written as DNA, the CDR3 is TGTGCCAGCAGTGAAGCGTATCAGCCCCAGCATTTT.

The J gene is TRBJ1-3, the V gene TRBV4-2; the D gene is possibly TRBD1 (5 bases). Trimming cost V 2 bases and J 0 bases, with 14 bases left between them. CDR3 length: 17 residues. Germline V lookup: CDR1 LGHNA, CDR2 YNFKEQ. This CDR3 reads CASSQKSGIDSGNTIYF. The DNA of the CDR3 is TGTGCCAGCAGCCAAAAGTCAGGGATAGACTCTGGAAACACCATATATTTT.

The chain recombines TRBV7-2 with TRBJ2-4; 10 bases are a match to TRBD2. Trimming removed 5 bases from V and 0 bases from J; junction bases left unmatched: 7. The CDR3 spans 17 residues. Germline-derived CDR1 and CDR2 are SGHTA and FQGNSA. The CDR3 DNA sequence: TGTGCCAGCAGCCGAGGACTAGCGGAAATAGCCAAAAACATTCAGTACTTC. Its translation is CASSRGLAEIAKNIQYF.

The gene calls are TRBV20-1 and TRBJ2-1; D ambiguous. The CDR3 loop spans 10 amino acids. The V end lost 8 bases, the J end lost 6 bases, and 8 bases lay between the germline ends. The germline gives CDR1 DFQATT, CDR2 SNEGSKA (reference sequence). The CDR3 spells CSLSPNEQFF. As DNA, the CDR3 is TGCAGTTTATCCCCCAATGAGCAGTTCTTC.

The rearrangement joins TRBV9 to TRBJ2-1; D not resolved. V dropped 0 bases and J dropped 7 bases, with 17 bases sitting between them. The germline CDR1 and CDR2 sequences are SGDLS and YYNGEE. The CDR3 is 16 residues long. CDR3 sequence (DNA): TGTGCCAGCAGCGTAGCTACCGCTTTTTGGCCTAATGAGCAGTTCTTC. Encoded protein: CASSVATAFWPNEQFF.

The gene calls are TRBV19 and TRBJ2-5; D remains unclear. The CDR3 totals 13 residues. The V end was cut by 3 bases, the J end by 1 base, with 6 bases between. Germline assignment: CDR1 LNHDA and CDR2 SQIVND (reference sequence). The CDR3 sequence: CASSIQAQETQYF. In DNA, the CDR3 is TGTGCCAGTAGTATCCAGGCCCAAGAGACCCAGTACTTC.

The gene calls are TRBV20-1 and TRBJ1-1, with a weak D call TRBD1 (6 bases). V was pared by 5 bases and J by 7 bases, with 11 bases between. The CDR3 length is 11 residues. Germline assignment: CDR1 DFQATT and CDR2 SNEGSKA (reference sequence). CDR3 bases: TGCAGTGCTCGTCCGGGACATGAAGCTTTCTTT. Translation gives CSARPGHEAFF.

The gene calls are TRBV7-9 and TRBJ1-4; possible D gene TRBD1, 5 bases. The CDR3 runs to 14 residues. The V end was cut by 2 bases, the J end by 5 bases, with 9 bases between. Germline assignment: CDR1 SEHNR and CDR2 FQNEAQ (reference sequence). The CDR3 reads CASSLNPGNEKLFF. In DNA, the CDR3 is TGTGCCAGCAGCTTAAACCCAGGGAATGAAAAACTGTTTTTT.

The CDR3 region is CASSPLAGGSYNEQFF. The CDR3 nucleotides are TGTGCCAGCAGTCCCCTAGCGGGAGGGTCCTACAATGAGCAGTTCTTC. The J gene is TRBJ2-1, the V gene TRBV7-9; 12 positions match TRBD2. With V trimmed by 6 bases and J by 1 base, 4 bases remained unmatched. In germline, CDR1 is SEHNR, CDR2 FQNEAQ (reference sequence). The CDR3 has 16 residues.

J is TRBJ2-5 and V is TRBV15; D uncertain. V was cut by 0 bases and J by 6 bases, with 8 bases left in between. This CDR3 has 13 amino acids. The germline V gene has CDR1 LNHNV and CDR2 YYDKDF (reference sequence). CDR3: CATSRDPMKTQYF. The CDR3 DNA reads as TGTGCCACCAGCAGAGATCCCATGAAGACCCAGTACTTC.

This chain links TRBV10-1 with TRBJ2-7; D unclear. There are 12 residues in the CDR3. V lost 2 bases to trimming and J lost 6 bases, with 8 bases between them. CDR1 and CDR2 (germline): WNHNN, SYGVQD (reference sequence). CDR3 coding DNA: TGCGCCAGCAGTGAGGTCTCGGGCGAGCAGTACTTC. The encoded protein is CASSEVSGEQYF.

The gene calls are TRBV7-2 and TRBJ2-1; D gene unclear. The CDR3 is 13 residues long. V lost 5 bases, J lost 6 bases, and 11 bases lay in between. CDR1 SGHTA and CDR2 FQGNSA come from the germline V gene. This CDR3 is CASSLNTFNEQFF. The CDR3 bases are TGTGCCAGCAGCCTAAACACGTTCAATGAGCAGTTCTTC.

The chain links TRBV6-1 to TRBJ2-5; either TRBD1 or TRBD2 may supply D (5 bases each). This CDR3 is 15 amino acids long. Trimming shortened V by 2 bases and J by 5 bases, and 15 bases separated the two germline ends. Per germline, CDR1 MNHNS and CDR2 SASEGT. The DNA for the CDR3 is TGTGCCAGCAGTGAAAATCGAGGGGCTTCGGAGACCCAGTACTTC. It encodes CASSENRGASETQYF.

A single count supports this clone. V gene TRBV11-3 combines with J gene TRBJ2-1; D uncertain. This CDR3 has 14 amino acids. The germline V gene encodes CDR1 SGHNT and CDR2 YENEEA. V was trimmed by 2 bases and J by 1 base, leaving 6 bases between them. Written as DNA, the CDR3 is TGTGCCAGCAGCTTACGGGCATCCTACAATGAGCAGTTCTTC. Its translation is CASSLRASYNEQFF.

This clone was seen just once. CDR3 in amino acids: CASSLTSGAPNEQFF. The CDR3, as DNA: TGTGCCAGCAGCCTAACTAGCGGTGCCCCCAATGAGCAGTTCTTC. The J gene is TRBJ2-1, the V gene TRBV7-7, with 8 bases identical to TRBD2. V gave up 5 bases and J gave up 6 bases; unmatched junction bases: 9. Germline lookup yields CDR1 SSHAT and CDR2 FNYEAQ (reference sequence). The CDR3 is made up of 15 amino acids.

The V and J genes are TRBV9 and TRBJ2-1; 10 nucleotides line up with TRBD2. Germline lookup yields CDR1 SGDLS and CDR2 YYNGEE. This CDR3 spans 15 amino acids. Germline trimming cut 7 bases from V and 0 bases from J; bases unmatched to any gene: 4. The CDR3: CASGSSGSSYNEQFF. The DNA for the CDR3 is TGTGCCAGCGGGTCTAGCGGGAGCTCCTACAATGAGCAGTTCTTC.

The chain carries TRBV27 and TRBJ2-1; TRBD2 matches 9 bases. This CDR3 is built from 21 residues. Trimming removed 6 bases from V and 0 bases from J; junction bases left unmatched: 21. Germline values: CDR1 MNHEY, CDR2 SMNVEV (reference sequence). CDR3 DNA sequence: TGTGCCAGCAGCTTAAGGATCCCGGGACTAGCCATATTACACTCCTACAATGAGCAGTTCTTC. It translates to CASSLRIPGLAILHSYNEQFF.

This chain joins TRBV5-4 and TRBJ1-2, with 9 bases fitting TRBD1. V shed 3 bases and J 2 bases; nucleotides not matched to a gene: 17. In germline, CDR1 is SGHNT, CDR2 YYREEE (reference sequence). The CDR3 is made up of 19 amino acids. CDR3 loop: CASSSPTGTGFFRNYGYTF. Written as DNA, the CDR3 is TGTGCCAGCAGCTCGCCGACCGGGACAGGGTTCTTTAGGAACTATGGCTACACCTTC.

This sequence joins TRBV13 and TRBJ2-1; D not certain. CDR1 and CDR2 (germline): PRHDT, FYEKMQ (reference sequence). Trimming pared 5 bases from V and 4 bases from J, leaving 18 bases between. The CDR3 consists of 16 residues. DNA of the CDR3: TGTGCCAGCAGCCCCGCCCGCGGACCCGCTTACAATGAGCAGTTCTTC. The encoded protein is CASSPARGPAYNEQFF.

The genes are TRBV18 and TRBJ2-3; a possible D gene is TRBD1 (6 bases). The CDR3 loop spans 14 amino acids. The germline gives CDR1 KGHSH, CDR2 LQKENI. V was trimmed by 6 bases and J by 2 bases, leaving 12 bases between them. The CDR3 sequence: CASSAGTYTDTQYF. CDR3 DNA: TGTGCCAGCTCGGCCGGGACATACACAGATACGCAGTATTTT.

The chain links TRBV6-1 to TRBJ2-5; D is possibly TRBD1 or TRBD2 (5 bases each). Per the germline V gene, CDR1 is MNHNS and CDR2 is SASEGT. This CDR3 has 17 amino acids. Trimming pared 4 bases from V and 7 bases from J, leaving 25 bases between. The CDR3 DNA reads as TGTGCCAGCAGTGCCCACGGGGCCCGGGACCCCAAGGCGACCCAGTACTTC. The encoded protein is CASSAHGARDPKATQYF.

The chain joins TRBV5-1 to TRBJ2-5; 9 bases line up with TRBD1. The junction had 7 bases not matched to a gene; V was cut back by 2 bases and J by 2 bases. The CDR3 extends over 16 amino acids. Germline V gene lookup returns CDR1 SGHRS and CDR2 YFSETQ. CDR3 amino acids: CASSFLTGGGQETQYF. The CDR3 DNA reads as TGCGCCAGCAGCTTCCTGACAGGGGGTGGGCAAGAGACCCAGTACTTC. The whole variable domain, remainder taken from reference TRBV5-1 and TRBJ2-5, is KAGVTQTPRYLIKTRGQQVTLSCSPISGHRSVSWYQQTPGQGLQFLFEYFSETQRNKGNFPGRFSGRQFSNSRSEMNVSTLELGDSALYLCASSFLTGGGQETQYFGPGTRLLVL.

J is TRBJ2-7 and V is TRBV25-1, with 14 bases matching TRBD2. This CDR3 spans 13 amino acids. V lost 9 bases, J lost 6 bases, and 4 bases stayed unmatched. In germline, CDR1 is MGHDK, CDR2 SYGVNS. CDR3 DNA: TGTGCCAGGGGGACTAGCGGGAGTAGCGAGCAGTACTTC. As protein: CARGTSGSSEQYF.

The rearrangement links TRBV5-1 to TRBJ2-7, with 10 bases that match TRBD1. The CDR3 covers 15 residues. Trimming cost V 4 bases and J 3 bases; bases outside gene matches: 7. Germline CDR1 is SGHRS and CDR2 is YFSETQ. The CDR3 reads CASSATRDRGYEQYF. In DNA, the CDR3 is TGCGCCAGCAGCGCCACGAGGGACAGGGGCTACGAGCAGTACTTC.

CDR3 bases: TGTGCCAGCAGCTTGGGACAGGAGAACACCGGGGAGCTGTTTTTT. Its protein product is CASSLGQENTGELFF. This chain connects TRBV5-5 to TRBJ2-2; possibly TRBD1 for D (6 bases). The CDR3 is 15 amino acids. V dropped 0 bases and J dropped 1 base, with 7 bases sitting between them. Germline values: CDR1 SGHKS, CDR2 YYEKEE (reference sequence).

The chain recombines TRBV6-6 with TRBJ2-1, with TRBD2 identical over 10 bases. The germline V gene encodes CDR1 MNHNY and CDR2 SVGAGI (reference sequence). J was trimmed by 10 bases and V by 2 bases; bases with no gene match: 11. This CDR3 has 16 residues. The CDR3 coding sequence is TGTGCCAGCAGTTACCCTAGCGGGAGAACAGGCAACGAGCAGTTCTTC. Its translation: CASSYPSGRTGNEQFF.